The T cell receptor beta chain under discussion was sequenced for a study of blood T cell repertoires in COVID-19. The J segment lost 1 base and the V segment lost 5 bases, leaving 5 bases of the junction unmatched. Germline V gene data show CDR1 as MNHEY and CDR2 as SVGEGT. The CDR3 length is 15 residues. Profiled with immunoSEQ multiplex PCR; TCRdb holds only in-frame clones, not every one. The table records roughly 25,000 clones, over 80% of them present only once. The specimen sequenced was peripheral blood. The TCR comes from a human donor in a cohort sampled during active COVID-19. The rearrangement uses TRBV6-2 or TRBV6-3 and TRBJ1-1; 9 nucleotides agree with TRBD1. The CDR3 sequence is CASSDPGQGNTEAFF. The CDR3 DNA reads as TGTGCCAGCAGTGACCCGGGACAGGGGAACACTGAAGCTTTCTTT.